One and the same sample provided the 32 T cell receptor beta chains below, sequenced in a study of shared clonotypes between healthy human individuals. The assay was immunoSEQ multiplex PCR, and TCRdb's table has in-frame clones only and misses some. The sample lists fewer than 350,000 clones, more than 75% occurring once. The sample comprised memory CD8+ T cells sorted from blood. Subset given: CD45RO+ cells pooled with CCR7-negative TemRA cells. These receptors were taken from a man aged 18 to 30 in good health.

This chain connects TRBV9 to TRBJ1-5, with 7 positions matching TRBD1. Germline trimming cut 3 bases from V and 3 bases from J; bases unmatched to any gene: 6. The CDR3 spans 15 residues. Germline lookup yields CDR1 SGDLS and CDR2 YYNGEE. CDR3 nucleotide sequence: TGTGCCAGCAGCGCAGGGGGGGACCTCAATCAGCCCCAGCATTTT. It translates to CASSAGGDLNQPQHF.

This clone was seen more than once but under ten times. Other nucleotide sequences from this sample produce the same CDR3. The chain links TRBV7-8 to TRBJ1-2; D possibly corresponds to TRBD1 (6 bases). Germline V gene lookup returns CDR1 SGHVS and CDR2 FQNEAQ. The V and J ends lost 1 base and 2 bases respectively, with 8 bases between them. The CDR3 consists of 14 residues. The CDR3 region has the DNA TGTGCCAGCAGCTTAGGGCAGGGGAACTATGGCTACACCTTC. This gives the protein CASSLGQGNYGYTF.

The J gene is TRBJ1-1, the V gene TRBV27, with D unclear. The CDR3 covers 14 residues. CDR1 is MNHEY, CDR2 SMNVEV, per germline (reference sequence). Trimming pared 3 bases from V and 3 bases from J, leaving 11 bases between. The CDR3 DNA follows: TGTGCCAGCAGTTTCTGGGGTCGGGACACTGAAGCTTTCTTT. Protein product: CASSFWGRDTEAFF.

The genes are TRBV7-3 and TRBJ1-6; D uncertain. The CDR3 is made up of 14 amino acids. V was shortened by 5 bases and J by 7 bases, with 12 bases between the two germline ends. Per the germline V gene, CDR1 is SGHTA and CDR2 is FQGTGA. The CDR3: CASSQHANNSPLHF. CDR3 coding DNA: TGTGCCAGCAGCCAACACGCTAACAATTCACCCCTCCACTTT. The complete variable domain, with remaining parts taken from reference TRBV7-3 and TRBJ1-6, reads GAGVSQTPSNKVTEKGKYVELRCDPISGHTALYWYRQSLGQGPEFLIYFQGTGAADDSGLPNDRFFAVRPEGSVSTLKIQRTERGDSAVYLCASSQHANNSPLHFGNGTRLTVT.

Only a few counts were recorded for this clone. J is TRBJ2-7 and V is TRBV13; the D is unclear. Germline CDR1 reads PRHDT; CDR2 reads FYEKMQ (reference sequence). V lost 5 bases, J lost 2 bases, and 16 bases lay in between. The CDR3 contains 15 residues. This CDR3 is CASSHTALTPYEQYF. The CDR3 DNA follows: TGTGCCAGCAGCCACACGGCCCTTACCCCCTACGAGCAGTACTTC.

V gene TRBV25-1 combines with J gene TRBJ2-7; D not resolved. Deletions cut 6 bases from V and 4 bases from J, with 7 bases between. The length of the CDR3 is 11 residues. Germline V lookup: CDR1 MGHDK, CDR2 SYGVNS. The CDR3: CASRWGYEQYF. The CDR3 DNA is TGTGCCAGCAGGTGGGGTTACGAGCAGTACTTC.

The V gene is TRBV7-9, the J gene TRBJ2-3; TRBD1 matches at 7 bases. Germline CDR1 and CDR2: SEHNR and FQNEAQ (reference sequence). Germline trimming cut 1 base from V and 2 bases from J; bases unmatched to any gene: 9. The CDR3 runs to 17 residues. Here the CDR3 DNA reads TGTGCCAGCAGCTTAGGAACGACAGGGAGTTTCACAGATACGCAGTATTTT. Its translation: CASSLGTTGSFTDTQYF.

The chain links TRBV30 to TRBJ2-7; 10 positions agree with TRBD2. After removal of 4 bases from V and 7 bases from J, the junction contained 7 bases not matched to a gene. The germline V gene has CDR1 GTSNPN and CDR2 SVGIG (reference sequence). There are 13 residues in the CDR3. CDR3 DNA: TGTGCCTGGACCGGGACTAGCGCGGGGGAGCAGTACTTC. As protein: CAWTGTSAGEQYF.

This clone was seen a single time. This chain links TRBV7-9 with TRBJ2-7, with TRBD1 identical over 7 bases. J gave up 2 bases and V 2 bases, and 9 bases lay outside the gene matches. This CDR3 has 16 residues. CDR1 is SEHNR and CDR2 is FQNEAQ in the germline V gene (reference sequence). This CDR3 is CASSLTSTGSPYEQYF. The CDR3 DNA follows: TGTGCCAGCAGCTTAACTTCGACAGGGTCTCCCTACGAGCAGTACTTC.

The chain combines TRBV28 with TRBJ1-5, with D unclear. Trimming removed 3 bases at V and 5 bases at J, with 14 bases between. The CDR3 spans 15 residues. Germline-derived CDR1 and CDR2 are MDHEN and SYDVKM. CDR3 region: CASSFLLGPDQPQHF. CDR3 nucleotides: TGTGCCAGCAGTTTCTTATTAGGGCCGGATCAGCCCCAGCATTTT. Complete variable domain (other parts from reference TRBV28 and TRBJ1-5): DVKVTQSSRYLVKRTGEKVFLECVQDMDHENMFWYRQDPGLGLRLIYFSYDVKMKEKGDIPEGYSVSREKKERFSLILESASTNQTSMYLCASSFLLGPDQPQHFGDGTRLSIL.

The chain combines TRBV2 with TRBJ1-1; unclear D gene. The CDR3 contains 12 residues. Trimming pared 7 bases from V and 0 bases from J, leaving 6 bases between. The germline V gene encodes CDR1 SNHLY and CDR2 FYNNEI. The CDR3 loop reads CASIWLNTEAFF. The CDR3 nucleotides are TGTGCCAGCATATGGTTGAACACTGAAGCTTTCTTT.

V gene TRBV11-2 combines with J gene TRBJ2-4; no clear D gene. V gave up 4 bases and J gave up 6 bases, with 16 bases separating them. Germline V lookup: CDR1 SGHAT, CDR2 FQNNGV. CDR3 size: 15 residues. The CDR3 region has the DNA TGTGCCAGCAGCTCGGCGTTTGGACCCACAAACATTCAGTACTTC. Translated: CASSSAFGPTNIQYF.

This clone was picked up one time. The chain carries TRBV13 and TRBJ1-5; tentatively, D is TRBD1 (5 bases). CDR1 and CDR2 (germline): PRHDT, FYEKMQ (reference sequence). V gave up 0 bases and J gave up 2 bases, with 5 bases separating them. The CDR3 covers 14 residues. The CDR3 sequence: CASSLGTGNQPQHF. CDR3 nucleotides: TGTGCCAGCAGCTTAGGGACAGGCAATCAGCCCCAGCATTTT.

For this clone: Other DNA sequences in the sample encode the same CDR3. The rearrangement joins TRBV5-6 to TRBJ2-7; D not certain. V lost 0 bases, J lost 4 bases, and 5 bases lay in between. This CDR3 spans 12 amino acids. CDR1 SGHDT and CDR2 YYEEEE come from the germline V gene. The CDR3 loop reads CASSLGDYEQYF. The CDR3 DNA sequence: TGTGCCAGCAGCTTGGGGGATTACGAGCAGTACTTC.

The chain links TRBV4-1 to TRBJ2-7, with TRBD1 matching over 9 bases. The CDR3 contains 16 residues. The junction had 9 bases not matched to a gene; V was cut back by 3 bases and J by 3 bases. Germline-derived CDR1 and CDR2 are MGHRA and YSYEKL. CDR3 sequence: CASSHAGQGTGYEQYF. The CDR3 DNA is TGCGCCAGCAGCCATGCCGGACAGGGGACCGGCTACGAGCAGTACTTC.

V and J are TRBV29-1 and TRBJ2-1; D is undetermined. The CDR3 spans 12 residues. Germline V gives CDR1 SQVTM, CDR2 ANQGSEA. Trimming left V 3 bases short and J 4 bases short, with 7 bases between. This CDR3 reads CSVEALYNEQFF. In DNA form, the CDR3 reads TGCAGCGTTGAGGCACTATACAATGAGCAGTTCTTC.

This clone was recorded only once. The rearrangement joins TRBV11-2 to TRBJ2-7; the D gene is possibly TRBD2 (7 bases). CDR1 is SGHAT and CDR2 is FQNNGV in the germline V gene. The CDR3 has 12 residues. The ends were cut back, 4 bases at V and 6 bases at J, with 10 bases in the middle. The CDR3 sequence: CASSWEGGEQYF. For the CDR3, the DNA is TGTGCCAGCAGCTGGGAGGGGGGCGAGCAGTACTTC.

The chain has TRBV18 and TRBJ2-7; 10 positions agree with TRBD2. The J segment lost 2 bases and the V segment lost 5 bases, leaving 6 bases of the junction unmatched. This CDR3 comprises 15 residues. Per germline, CDR1 KGHSH and CDR2 LQKENI. The CDR3 DNA reads as TGTGCCAGCTCATTTCTAGCGGGAGCCCCCTACGAGCAGTACTTC. Encoded protein: CASSFLAGAPYEQYF.

The chain recombines TRBV5-6 with TRBJ2-7; the D is unclear. From germline, CDR1 is SGHDT and CDR2 YYEEEE. Deletions cut 2 bases from V and 9 bases from J, with 12 bases between. This CDR3 comprises 12 residues. The CDR3 loop is CASSLAEIPQYF. Written as DNA, the CDR3 is TGTGCCAGCAGCTTAGCTGAGATTCCGCAGTACTTC.

This chain links TRBV4-1 with TRBJ2-3, with 7 bases lining up with TRBD2. V dropped 2 bases and J dropped 4; count of bases not matched to a gene: 9. CDR3 length: 16 residues. The germline V gene has CDR1 MGHRA and CDR2 YSYEKL. CDR3 sequence reads: CASSQLRFGGSDTQYF. CDR3 sequence (DNA): TGCGCCAGCAGCCAATTACGTTTCGGGGGGTCAGATACGCAGTATTTT.

This chain joins TRBV5-1 and TRBJ1-1; no definite D call. Between the trimmed V and J ends, which lost 1 base and 0 bases, there was a span of 13 bases. The V gene's germline CDR1 is SGHRS and CDR2 YFSETQ. CDR3 length equals 16 residues. CDR3 protein: CASSLKSWAVNTEAFF. CDR3 DNA: TGCGCCAGCAGCTTGAAATCGTGGGCAGTGAACACTGAAGCTTTCTTT.

This rearrangement joins TRBV2 to TRBJ2-7; 10 nucleotides match TRBD2. V dropped 6 bases and J dropped 2; count of bases not matched to a gene: 4. This CDR3 is built from 14 residues. Per the germline V gene, CDR1 is SNHLY and CDR2 is FYNNEI. The CDR3 protein is CASRASGSAYEQYF. CDR3 DNA sequence: TGTGCCAGCAGAGCTAGCGGGAGCGCCTACGAGCAGTACTTC. The variable domain in full, with the rest retrieved from reference TRBV2 and TRBJ2-7, is EPEVTQTPSHQVTQMGQEVILRCVPISNHLYFYWYRQILGQKVEFLVSFYNNEISEKSEIFDDQFSVERPDGSNFTLKIRSTKLEDSAMYFCASRASGSAYEQYFGPGTRLTVT.

With regard to this clone: Other nucleotide sequences in the sample specify the same CDR3. This sequence joins TRBV6-5 and TRBJ2-7; D not certain. V gave up 2 bases and J gave up 4 bases, with 6 bases separating them. CDR3 size: 12 residues. Germline CDR1 is MNHEY and CDR2 is SVGAGI. The CDR3 bases are TGTGCCAGCAGTTACCAAGGTTACGAGCAGTACTTC. It is translated as CASSYQGYEQYF.

This rearrangement joins TRBV7-2 to TRBJ2-3; tentatively, D is TRBD2 (6 bases). The CDR3 has 15 residues. Germline CDR1 SGHTA, CDR2 FQGNSA. Trimming pared 5 bases from V and 0 bases from J, leaving 12 bases between. The CDR3 sequence is CASSPTRASTDTQYF. The CDR3 DNA reads as TGTGCCAGCAGCCCGACTAGAGCTAGCACAGATACGCAGTATTTT.

The chain carries TRBV7-9 and TRBJ1-5; D ambiguous. From germline, CDR1 is SEHNR and CDR2 FQNEAQ (reference sequence). The CDR3 loop spans 14 amino acids. The V and J ends lost 5 bases and 0 bases respectively, with 8 bases between them. The CDR3 is CASSAAGSNQPQHF. CDR3 nucleotides: TGTGCCAGCAGCGCCGCGGGTAGCAATCAGCCCCAGCATTTT. The entire variable domain, with the rest obtained from reference TRBV7-9 and TRBJ1-5, is as follows: DTGVSQNPRHKITKRGQNVTFRCDPISEHNRLYWYRQTLGQGPEFLTYFQNEAQLEKSRLLSDRFSAERPKGSFSTLEIQRTEQGDSAMYLCASSAAGSNQPQHFGDGTRLSIL.

The CDR3 nucleotides read TGTGCCAGCAGCTTCCCCGGCCTAGCGCCCTTAGAGACCCAGTACTTC. Translating it yields CASSFPGLAPLETQYF. The chain joins TRBV11-2 to TRBJ2-5, with D tentatively TRBD2 (6 bases). The CDR3 is made up of 16 amino acids. Germline values: CDR1 SGHAT, CDR2 FQNNGV. The V gene lost 3 bases and the J gene lost 4 bases, with 18 bases spanning the gap.

Written as DNA, the CDR3 is TGTGCCAGCAGTGAGGGAGCGGGGGGGTCAGATACGCAGTATTTT. Protein: CASSEGAGGSDTQYF. The chain has TRBV4-2 and TRBJ2-3, with TRBD2 matching over 10 bases. Germline trimming cut 6 bases from V and 4 bases from J; bases unmatched to any gene: 7. CDR1 is LGHNA and CDR2 is YNFKEQ in the germline V gene. This CDR3 is 15 amino acids long.

V is TRBV10-3 and J is TRBJ2-7, with D perhaps being TRBD1 or TRBD2 (5 bases each). The CDR3 has 12 amino acids. Germline CDR1 ENHRY, CDR2 SYGVKD. V shed 8 bases and J shed 5 bases, with 13 bases lying between them. The CDR3 DNA sequence: TGTGCCATCCGTTCGTTGGGGGACGAGCAGTACTTC. Its protein product is CAIRSLGDEQYF.

DNA of the CDR3: TGTGCCAGCAGCCTAGAGGGGGGCGCCTATGGCTACACCTTC. Translation gives CASSLEGGAYGYTF. J is TRBJ1-2 and V is TRBV7-9, with D possibly being TRBD1 (6 bases). This CDR3 spans 14 amino acids. Trimming left V 5 bases short and J 4 bases short, with 14 bases between. Germline CDR1 is SEHNR and CDR2 is FQNEAQ (reference sequence).

The rearrangement uses TRBV7-8 and TRBJ2-7, with unresolved D. Germline-derived CDR1 and CDR2 are SGHVS and FQNEAQ. The CDR3 has 13 residues. V was clipped by 1 base and J by 3 bases, with 7 bases between them. The CDR3 is CASSLVPVYEQYF. CDR3 DNA: TGTGCCAGCAGCTTAGTTCCAGTCTACGAGCAGTACTTC. The full variable domain, with the rest looked up from reference TRBV7-8 and TRBJ2-7, is GAGVSQSPRYKVAKRGQDVALRCDPISGHVSLFWYQQALGQGPEFLTYFQNEAQLDKSGLPSDRFFAERPEGSVSTLKIQRTQQEDSAVYLCASSLVPVYEQYFGPGTRLTVT.

Of note for this clone: This likely traces to a read error, being one base from a far larger clone. The V and J genes are TRBV7-9 and TRBJ2-7; D call uncertain. Germline CDR1 reads SEHNR; CDR2 reads FQNEAQ (reference sequence). Trimming removed 5 bases at V and 5 bases at J, with 7 bases between. This CDR3 spans 11 amino acids. The CDR3 region has the DNA TGTGCCAGCAGCGATTACCACGAGCAGTACTTC. It is translated as CASSDYHEQYF.

The genes are TRBV11-2 and TRBJ2-7; 7 nucleotides agree with TRBD1. This CDR3 contains 15 residues. The V gene end was trimmed by 7 bases and the J gene end by 2 bases; junction bases not matched to a gene: 11. In germline, CDR1 is SGHAT, CDR2 FQNNGV. The CDR3 protein is CASINVGTAAYEQYF. In nucleotides, the CDR3 is TGTGCCAGCATTAACGTCGGGACAGCAGCCTACGAGCAGTACTTC.